This T cell receptor beta chain stems from a study of blood T cell repertoires in COVID-19. Study as a whole: Both acute and convalescent COVID-19 samples were obtained from the United States, Italy and Spain. T cells, B-cell-depleted T cells, or PBMCs provided the cDNA or gDNA that served as material.

This clone was picked up a small number of times. In germline, CDR1 is SGHTS, CDR2 YDEGEE. Trimming took off 5 bases at V and 3 bases at J, with 11 bases between the two ends. The CDR3 runs 13 residues. Original processing notes: The assay estimated nucleated cells by amplifying reference gene primers. Libraries were prepared by immunoSEQ multiplex PCR; TCRdb keeps only in-frame clonotypes and omits some of them. That table is the source of V, J and clone size, and D and trimming were worked out from the DNA. The sample includes just under 80,000 clones, roughly 80% of them seen just once. What was sequenced was peripheral blood. The chain employs TRBV5-8 and TRBJ1-2; perhaps TRBD1 as D (5 bases). The TCR originated in a human donor in a cohort sampled during active COVID-19. CDR3 nucleotide sequence: TGTGCCAGCAGTATACAGGCGGACTATGGCTACACCTTC. It specifies CASSIQADYGYTF.